Following are 8 T cell receptor beta chains from one sample sequenced in a study of T cell repertoires in cytomegalovirus infection. TCRdb called the reads again in MiXCR, with one record for every CDR3 protein. The sample shows fewer than 550,000 distinct CDR3 sequences, roughly 31% of them seen only once. Specimen: PBMCs. The receptor set was obtained from a human donor in good health (CMV status not recorded). Some clones in this sample may be carry-over from other donors' samples.

The chain joins TRBV4-2 to TRBJ2-7; 7 bases fit TRBD1. Germline V gene data show CDR1 as LGHNA and CDR2 as YNFKEQ. This CDR3 comprises 16 residues. The V segment lost 4 bases and the J segment 1 base; nucleotides outside the gene matches: 10. CDR3 amino acids: CASSLLTGTVSYEQYF. The CDR3 DNA sequence: TGTGCCAGCAGCCTCCTTACCGGGACAGTATCCTACGAGCAGTACTTC.

The rearrangement uses TRBV7-9 and TRBJ2-3, with a tentative D call TRBD2 (6 bases). The CDR3 length is 14 residues. CDR1 is SEHNR, CDR2 FQNEAQ, per germline (reference sequence). V was shortened by 3 bases and J by 2 bases, with 9 bases between the two germline ends. As DNA, the CDR3 is TGTGCCAGCAGCTTGGGCGGGGCCACAGATACGCAGTATTTT. Amino acid sequence: CASSLGGATDTQYF.

The chain combines TRBV15 with TRBJ1-4, with D hard to call. Looked up from germline, CDR1 is LNHNV and CDR2 is YYDKDF (reference sequence). The germline V and J ends were trimmed by 1 base and 4 bases, with 7 bases remaining between them. The CDR3 runs to 14 residues. CDR3 amino acids: CATSRGSDNEKLFF. In nucleotides, the CDR3 is TGTGCCACCAGCAGAGGGTCAGATAATGAAAAACTGTTTTTT. Complete variable domain (other parts from reference TRBV15 and TRBJ1-4): DAMVIQNPRYQVTQFGKPVTLSCSQTLNHNVMYWYQQKSSQAPKLLFHYYDKDFNNEADTPDNFQSRRPNTSFCFLDIRSPGLGDTAMYLCATSRGSDNEKLFFGSGTQLSVL.

There are many counts of this clonotype. This chain uses TRBV11-2 with TRBJ1-1; D gene uncertain. The CDR3 sequence is 15 residues long. Trimming stripped 5 bases from V and 2 bases from J, with 15 bases between. CDR1 and CDR2 from the germline V gene are SGHAT and FQNNGV. This CDR3 reads CASSQGPDTNTEAFF. The CDR3 bases are TGTGCCAGCAGCCAAGGCCCCGATACTAACACTGAAGCTTTCTTT. The full variable domain, completed using reference TRBV11-2 and TRBJ1-1, is EAGVAQSPRYKIIEKRQSVAFWCNPISGHATLYWYQQILGQGPKLLIQFQNNGVVDDSQLPKDRFSAERLKGVDSTLKIQPAKLEDSAVYLCASSQGPDTNTEAFFGQGTRLTVV.

This clonotype was seen more than once but under ten times. V and J are TRBV12-3 or TRBV12-4 and TRBJ1-2; D is unclear. With 3 bases removed from V and 3 bases from J, the gap between germline ends came to 11 bases. The CDR3 is 14 amino acids. The CDR3 reads CASSFEGIDYGYTF. The CDR3 nucleotides are TGTGCCAGCAGTTTCGAGGGAATTGACTATGGCTACACCTTC.

A few counts support this clonotype. V and J are TRBV27 and TRBJ2-1, with 7 bases aligning to TRBD2. Losses at the gene ends were 6 bases for V and 8 bases for J; bases not matched to a gene: 7. This CDR3 region has 13 residues. Germline CDR1 reads MNHEY; CDR2 reads SMNVEV (reference sequence). The CDR3 loop is CASRAGVVYEQFF. CDR3 DNA: TGTGCCAGCAGGGCGGGGGTGGTGTATGAGCAGTTCTTC.

J is TRBJ2-4 and V is TRBV28; D not certain. The CDR3 is made up of 13 amino acids. V lost 4 bases and J lost 13, with 17 bases in between. The V gene's germline CDR1 is MDHEN and CDR2 SYDVKM. The DNA for the CDR3 is TGTGCCAGCAGTTCGTACCAAGGTGGACGGCAGTACTTC. The encoded protein is CASSSYQGGRQYF. Supplemented by reference TRBV28 and TRBJ2-4, the full variable domain reads DVKVTQSSRYLVKRTGEKVFLECVQDMDHENMFWYRQDPGLGLRLIYFSYDVKMKEKGDIPEGYSVSREKKERFSLILESASTNQTSMYLCASSSYQGGRQYFGAGTRLSVL.

Here the CDR3 DNA reads TGTGCCAGCAGGACTGGAAACACCATATATTTT. This translates into CASRTGNTIYF. The chain joins TRBV28 to TRBJ1-3; D not resolved. V gave up 6 bases and J gave up 2 bases, with 2 bases separating them. The V gene's germline CDR1 is MDHEN and CDR2 SYDVKM. There are 11 residues in the CDR3.